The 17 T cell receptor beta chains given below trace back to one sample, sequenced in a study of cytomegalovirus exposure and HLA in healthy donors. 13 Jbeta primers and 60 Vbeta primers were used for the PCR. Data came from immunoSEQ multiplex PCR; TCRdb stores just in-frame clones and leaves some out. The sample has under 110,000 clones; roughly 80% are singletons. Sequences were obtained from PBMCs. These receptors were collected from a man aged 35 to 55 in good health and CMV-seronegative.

The CDR3 here is CASRLAGEETQYF. CDR3 nucleotide sequence: TGCGCCAGCAGACTAGCGGGGGAAGAGACCCAGTACTTC. The gene calls are TRBV10-2 and TRBJ2-5; 11 bases are a match to TRBD2. This CDR3 comprises 13 residues. Unmatched junction bases numbered 0, after V lost 6 bases and J lost 3 bases. The germline gives CDR1 WSHSY, CDR2 SAAADI.

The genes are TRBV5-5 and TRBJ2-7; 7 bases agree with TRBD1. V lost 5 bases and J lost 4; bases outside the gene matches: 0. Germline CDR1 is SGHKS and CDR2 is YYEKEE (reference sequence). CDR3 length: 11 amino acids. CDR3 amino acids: CASRGQYEQYF. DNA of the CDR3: TGTGCCAGCAGGGGACAGTACGAGCAGTACTTC.

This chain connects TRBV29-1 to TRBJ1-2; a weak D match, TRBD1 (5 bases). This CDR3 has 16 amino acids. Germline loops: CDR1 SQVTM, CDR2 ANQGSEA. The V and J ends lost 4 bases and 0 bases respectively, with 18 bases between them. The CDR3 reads CSVGPGGGSANYGYTF. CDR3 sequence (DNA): TGCAGCGTTGGGCCTGGGGGGGGATCGGCTAACTATGGCTACACCTTC.

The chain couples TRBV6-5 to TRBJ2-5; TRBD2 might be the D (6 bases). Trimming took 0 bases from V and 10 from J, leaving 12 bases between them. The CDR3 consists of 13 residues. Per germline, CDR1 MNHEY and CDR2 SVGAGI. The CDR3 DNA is TGTGCCAGCAGTTACTCTCGGGGGTCGGGCCAGTACTTC. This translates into CASSYSRGSGQYF.

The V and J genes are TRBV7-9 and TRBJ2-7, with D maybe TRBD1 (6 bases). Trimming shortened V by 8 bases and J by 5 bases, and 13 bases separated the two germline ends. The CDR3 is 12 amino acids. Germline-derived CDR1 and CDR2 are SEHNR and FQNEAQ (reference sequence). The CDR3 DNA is TGTGCCAGCGGCCGGGACACGAACGAGCAGTACTTC. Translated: CASGRDTNEQYF.

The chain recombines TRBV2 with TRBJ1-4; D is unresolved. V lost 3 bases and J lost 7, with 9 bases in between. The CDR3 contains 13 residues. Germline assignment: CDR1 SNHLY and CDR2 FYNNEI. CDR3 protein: CASSDRVVEKLFF. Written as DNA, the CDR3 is TGTGCCAGCAGTGATCGGGTGGTTGAAAAACTGTTTTTT.

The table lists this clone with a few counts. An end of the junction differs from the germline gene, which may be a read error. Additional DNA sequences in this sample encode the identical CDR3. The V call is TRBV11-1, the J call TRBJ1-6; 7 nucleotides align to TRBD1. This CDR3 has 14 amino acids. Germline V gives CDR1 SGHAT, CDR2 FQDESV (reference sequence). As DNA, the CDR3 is TGTGCCAGCAGCAGGACAGGAAATAATTCCCCCCTCCACTTT. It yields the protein CASSRTGNNSPLHF.

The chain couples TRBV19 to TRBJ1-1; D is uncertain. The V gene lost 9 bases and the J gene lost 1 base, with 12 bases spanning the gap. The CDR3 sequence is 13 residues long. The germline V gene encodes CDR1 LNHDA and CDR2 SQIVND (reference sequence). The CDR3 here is CASRREANTEAFF. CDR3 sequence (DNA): TGTGCCAGCCGCCGGGAGGCGAACACTGAAGCTTTCTTT. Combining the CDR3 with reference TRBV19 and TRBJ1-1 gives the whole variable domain DGGITQSPKYLFRKEGQNVTLSCEQNLNHDAMYWYRQDPGQGLRLIYYSQIVNDFQKGDIAEGYSVSREKKESFPLTVTSAQKNPTAFYLCASRREANTEAFFGQGTRLTVV.

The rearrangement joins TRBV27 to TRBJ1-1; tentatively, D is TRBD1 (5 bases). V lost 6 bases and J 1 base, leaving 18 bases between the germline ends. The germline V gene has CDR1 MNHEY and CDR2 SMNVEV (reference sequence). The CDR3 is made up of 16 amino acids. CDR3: CASRLMGLGRNTEAFF. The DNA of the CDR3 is TGTGCCAGCAGGCTGATGGGGCTAGGTAGGAACACTGAAGCTTTCTTT.

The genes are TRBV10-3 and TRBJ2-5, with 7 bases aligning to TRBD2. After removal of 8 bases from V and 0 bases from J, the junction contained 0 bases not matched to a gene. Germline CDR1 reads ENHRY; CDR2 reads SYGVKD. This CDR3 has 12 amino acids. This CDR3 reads CAIAGDQETQYF. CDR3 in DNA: TGTGCCATCGCGGGAGACCAAGAGACCCAGTACTTC.

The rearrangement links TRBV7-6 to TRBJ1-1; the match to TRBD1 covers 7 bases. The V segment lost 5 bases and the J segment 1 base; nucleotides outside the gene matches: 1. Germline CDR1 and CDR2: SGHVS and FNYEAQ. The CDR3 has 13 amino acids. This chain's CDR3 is CASSRQGNTEAFF. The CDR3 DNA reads TGTGCCAGCAGCCGACAGGGGAACACTGAAGCTTTCTTT.

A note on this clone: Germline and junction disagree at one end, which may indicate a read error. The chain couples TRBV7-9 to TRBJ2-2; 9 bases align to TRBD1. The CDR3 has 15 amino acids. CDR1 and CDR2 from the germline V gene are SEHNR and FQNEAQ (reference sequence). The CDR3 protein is CSSRADRGGTGELFF. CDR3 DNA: TGTTCCAGCAGGGCGGACAGGGGCGGCACCGGGGAGCTGTTTTTT.

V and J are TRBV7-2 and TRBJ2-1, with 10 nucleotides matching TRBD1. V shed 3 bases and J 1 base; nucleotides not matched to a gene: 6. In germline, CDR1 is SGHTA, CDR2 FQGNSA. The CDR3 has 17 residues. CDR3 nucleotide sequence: TGTGCCAGCAGCTTCGGGACAGGGGCAGGGTCCTACAATGAGCAGTTCTTC. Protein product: CASSFGTGAGSYNEQFF. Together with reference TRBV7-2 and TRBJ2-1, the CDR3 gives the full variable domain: GAGVSQSPSNKVTEKGKDVELRCDPISGHTALYWYRQSLGQGLEFLIYFQGNSAPDKSGLPSDRFSAERTGGSVSTLTIQRTQQEDSAVYLCASSFGTGAGSYNEQFFGPGTRLTVL.

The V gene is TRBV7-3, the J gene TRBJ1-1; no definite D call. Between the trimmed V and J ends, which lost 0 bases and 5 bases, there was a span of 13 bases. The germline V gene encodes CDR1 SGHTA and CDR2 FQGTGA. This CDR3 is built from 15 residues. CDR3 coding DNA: TGTGCCAGCAGCTTAACGGTCGATCGCGGGACTGAAGCTTTCTTT. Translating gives CASSLTVDRGTEAFF.

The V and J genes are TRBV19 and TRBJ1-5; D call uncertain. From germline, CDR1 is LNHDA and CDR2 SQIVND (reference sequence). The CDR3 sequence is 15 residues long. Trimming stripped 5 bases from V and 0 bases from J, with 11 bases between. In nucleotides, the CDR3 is TGTGCCAGTAGTTTGGCAGTTTATAGCAATCAGCCCCAGCATTTT. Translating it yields CASSLAVYSNQPQHF.

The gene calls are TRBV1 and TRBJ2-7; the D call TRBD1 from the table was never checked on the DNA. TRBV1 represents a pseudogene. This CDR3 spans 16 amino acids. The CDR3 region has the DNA TGCACCAGCAGCCAAGATACAGGGAGATGGGCCTACGAGCAGTACGTC. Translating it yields CTSSQDTGRWAYEQYV.

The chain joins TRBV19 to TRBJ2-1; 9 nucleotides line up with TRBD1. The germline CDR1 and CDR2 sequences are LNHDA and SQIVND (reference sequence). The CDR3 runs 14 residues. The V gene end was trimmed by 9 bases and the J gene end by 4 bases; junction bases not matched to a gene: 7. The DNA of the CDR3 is TGTGCCAGCCGGGACAGGGTTCCGTACAATGAGCAGTTCTTC. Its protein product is CASRDRVPYNEQFF.